The 28 T cell receptor beta chains below come from one sample, sequenced in a study of HIV-infected patients and healthy controls. TCRdb re-called the 5' RACE reads through MiXCR, storing one row per CDR3 protein. Of about 70,000 distinct CDR3 sequences in the sample, about a sixth are singletons; the top ten hold under 6%. Material: CD4+ T cells from blood. Receptors were obtained from a human donor in good health.

This clonotype appeared a few times. The genes are TRBV2 and TRBJ1-2; TRBD1 matches at 7 bases. The CDR3 extends over 14 amino acids. V was clipped by 5 bases and J by 4 bases; unmatched bases: 7. CDR1 and CDR2 from the germline V gene are SNHLY and FYNNEI. In DNA, the CDR3 is TGTGCCAGCAGTTCGACAGGGTTCGGCTATGGCTACACCTTC. Its protein is CASSSTGFGYGYTF.

CDR3 DNA sequence: TGTGCCAGTCTGAGGCAGGGATCATTATACAATGAGCAGTTCTTC. Translated, it gives CASLRQGSLYNEQFF. The chain is built from TRBV7-2 and TRBJ2-1; a possible D gene is TRBD1 (5 bases). Deletions cut 9 bases from V and 4 bases from J, with 19 bases between. Germline V gene data show CDR1 as SGHTA and CDR2 as FQGNSA. The CDR3 is made up of 15 amino acids.

This clonotype was counted a few times. The chain is built from TRBV2 and TRBJ1-3, with 12 bases lining up with TRBD1. This CDR3 region has 16 residues. Unmatched junction bases numbered 8, after V lost 6 bases and J lost 5 bases. Germline V gene sequence: CDR1 SNHLY, CDR2 FYNNEI. CDR3 protein: CASRVTGTGGRNTIYF. CDR3 DNA sequence: TGTGCCAGCAGAGTTACCGGGACAGGGGGCAGAAACACCATATATTTT.

The CDR3 region is CSASRASGGTDTQYF. CDR3 DNA: TGCAGTGCTAGCCGGGCTAGCGGGGGTACAGATACGCAGTATTTT. The V call is TRBV20-1, the J call TRBJ2-3; 10 bases map to TRBD2. The V gene end was trimmed by 3 bases and the J gene end by 3 bases; junction bases not matched to a gene: 6. The CDR3 extends over 15 amino acids. CDR1 and CDR2 (germline): DFQATT, SNEGSKA (reference sequence).

V is TRBV6-2 or TRBV6-3 and J is TRBJ2-3; no clear D gene. Trimming took off 2 bases at V and 2 bases at J, with 14 bases between the two ends. CDR1 is MNHEY, CDR2 SVGEGT, per germline. The CDR3 covers 16 residues. CDR3 sequence: CASSYGNGDNTDTQYF. CDR3 sequence (DNA): TGTGCCAGCAGTTACGGTAACGGTGACAACACAGATACGCAGTATTTT.

V is TRBV19 and J is TRBJ1-3; D is undetermined. The CDR3 contains 12 residues. Germline values: CDR1 LNHDA, CDR2 SQIVND (reference sequence). V gave up 3 bases and J gave up 3 bases, with 3 bases separating them. The CDR3 sequence is CASSMRGNTIYF. CDR3 bases: TGTGCCAGTAGTATGCGTGGAAACACCATATATTTT.

The CDR3 sequence is CASSYSGTSGHEQFF. DNA of the CDR3: TGTGCCAGCAGTTATTCGGGGACTTCAGGGCATGAGCAGTTCTTC. The J gene is TRBJ2-1, the V gene TRBV6-6; possibly TRBD2 for D (6 bases). The CDR3 contains 15 residues. Trimming left V 3 bases short and J 8 bases short, with 17 bases between. Germline CDR1 MNHNY, CDR2 SVGAGI (reference sequence).

The sample holds many counts of this clonotype. The chain joins TRBV3-1 to TRBJ2-5; D may be TRBD2 (5 bases). The CDR3 length is 16 residues. Trimming removed 0 bases at V and 7 bases at J, with 18 bases between. Germline V lookup: CDR1 LGHDT, CDR2 YNNKEL (reference sequence). In nucleotides, the CDR3 is TGTGCCAGCAGCCAAGATATTGGACTGATGACTGGGACCCAGTACTTC. Its protein is CASSQDIGLMTGTQYF.

This clonotype appeared a few times. The chain carries TRBV18 and TRBJ2-3; perhaps D is TRBD1 or TRBD2 (5 bases each). The CDR3 has 14 amino acids. V lost 4 bases, J lost 0 bases, and 8 bases lay in between. CDR1 and CDR2 from the germline V gene are KGHSH and LQKENI. CDR3 nucleotide sequence: TGTGCCAGCTCACGGGACCCCAGCACAGATACGCAGTATTTT. Residues: CASSRDPSTDTQYF.

In its sample, this clonotype was seen many times. The chain is built from TRBV7-8 and TRBJ2-7, with TRBD1 matching 12 bases. The CDR3 is 17 residues long. V gave up 6 bases and J gave up 1 base; unmatched junction bases: 10. CDR1 and CDR2 from the germline V gene are SGHVS and FQNEAQ. The CDR3, as DNA: TGTGCCAGCAGGGGGAACCGGGACAGGGGGCGATCCTACGAGCAGTACTTC. The encoded protein is CASRGNRDRGRSYEQYF.

The chain employs TRBV20-1 and TRBJ2-7; the match to TRBD2 covers 8 bases. The length of the CDR3 is 15 residues. Trimming took 0 bases from V and 3 from J; bases not matched to a gene: 7. Germline V gene lookup returns CDR1 DFQATT and CDR2 SNEGSKA (reference sequence). The CDR3 here is CSARDSGLAGYEQYF. DNA of the CDR3: TGCAGTGCTAGAGATAGTGGGCTAGCGGGCTACGAGCAGTACTTC.

The sample holds a few counts of this clonotype. This rearrangement joins TRBV14 to TRBJ2-4; no clear D. CDR3 length: 12 amino acids. Per the germline V gene, CDR1 is SGHDN and CDR2 is FVKESK. The V end was cut by 1 base, the J end by 8 bases, with 6 bases between. The CDR3 coding sequence is TGTGCCAGCAGCCAAGTAATTGACATTCAGTACTTC. The encoded protein is CASSQVIDIQYF.

This clonotype showed up just a few times. The rearrangement joins TRBV29-1 to TRBJ2-3; no definite D call. This CDR3 region has 13 residues. The ends were cut back, 7 bases at V and 3 bases at J, with 14 bases in the middle. Germline values: CDR1 SQVTM, CDR2 ANQGSEA. The CDR3 sequence is CSGRQGTTDTQYF. CDR3 nucleotide sequence: TGCAGCGGCCGACAAGGAACGACAGATACGCAGTATTTT.

Concerning this clonotype: One end of the junction does not line up with germline, which may come from a read error. This chain uses TRBV3-1 with TRBJ2-2, with D maybe TRBD2 (5 bases). There are 12 residues in the CDR3. Germline CDR1 LGHDT, CDR2 YNNKEL (reference sequence). The CDR3 here is CASSRASGKLFF. In nucleotides, the CDR3 is TGTGCCAGCAGCCGGGCTTCCGGGAAGCTGTTTTTT.

This clonotype appeared many times. This chain joins TRBV7-9 and TRBJ2-3; D is possibly TRBD1 (5 bases). CDR1 is SEHNR and CDR2 is FQNEAQ in the germline V gene (reference sequence). The CDR3 contains 16 residues. V was shortened by 6 bases and J by 4 bases, with 20 bases between the two germline ends. The DNA for the CDR3 is TGTGCCAGCAGGAAACCCCAGGGAAGCGTAGCAGATACGCAGTATTTT. This codes for CASRKPQGSVADTQYF.

The chain carries TRBV7-8 and TRBJ2-6, with D unclear. This CDR3 is built from 15 residues. Looked up from germline, CDR1 is SGHVS and CDR2 is FQNEAQ. Deletions cut 5 bases from V and 0 bases from J, with 8 bases between. The CDR3 DNA reads as TGTGCCAGCAGCACTTCAGTCTCTGGGGCCAACGTCCTGACTTTC. This gives the protein CASSTSVSGANVLTF.

This sequence joins TRBV7-2 and TRBJ2-7; TRBD1 is a possible D gene (5 bases). In germline, CDR1 is SGHTA, CDR2 FQGNSA. V lost 4 bases to trimming and J lost 3 bases, with 16 bases between them. This CDR3 region has 15 residues. CDR3 sequence reads: CASSSTYRSSYEQYF. DNA for the CDR3: TGTGCCAGCAGCTCTACCTACAGGTCCAGCTACGAGCAGTACTTC.

This chain connects TRBV9 to TRBJ1-2; D is possibly TRBD1 (6 bases). Germline CDR1 SGDLS, CDR2 YYNGEE. The CDR3 totals 14 residues. V was shortened by 5 bases and J by 0 bases, with 11 bases between the two germline ends. DNA of the CDR3: TGTGCCAGCAGTCCAGGGACATCTAACTATGGCTACACCTTC. The encoded protein is CASSPGTSNYGYTF.

This clonotype appeared a few times. The J gene is TRBJ2-1, the V gene TRBV6-6, with D possibly being TRBD2 (5 bases). Deletions cut 7 bases from V and 0 bases from J, with 10 bases between. Germline lookup yields CDR1 MNHNY and CDR2 SVGAGI (reference sequence). The CDR3 is 14 amino acids. The CDR3 region has the DNA TGTGCCAGCACTAGCCGTAGCTCCTACAATGAGCAGTTCTTC. It translates to CASTSRSSYNEQFF.

The chain combines TRBV20-1 with TRBJ1-1; D gene unclear. Trimming stripped 5 bases from V and 3 bases from J, with 4 bases between. Per the germline V gene, CDR1 is DFQATT and CDR2 is SNEGSKA (reference sequence). This CDR3 is built from 10 residues. CDR3 DNA sequence: TGCAGTGCTTGGGACACTGAAGCTTTCTTT. Encoded protein: CSAWDTEAFF.

V usage is TRBV28 and J usage is TRBJ2-4; TRBD1 aligns across 10 bases. The CDR3 length is 14 residues. Looked up from germline, CDR1 is MDHEN and CDR2 is SYDVKM. J lost 6 bases, V lost 10 bases, and 9 bases had no gene match. CDR3 sequence: CATIKDRGRNIQYF. The CDR3 DNA follows: TGTGCCACCATTAAGGACAGGGGGAGAAACATTCAGTACTTC.

The chain combines TRBV29-1 with TRBJ2-1; possible D gene TRBD2, 6 bases. CDR1 is SQVTM, CDR2 ANQGSEA, per germline. Trimming took 7 bases from V and 0 from J, leaving 10 bases between them. This CDR3 contains 13 residues. CDR3 sequence reads: CSGRAYSYNEQFF. In DNA, the CDR3 is TGCAGCGGGAGGGCCTACTCCTACAATGAGCAGTTCTTC.

This clonotype came up a few times. V gene TRBV4-3 combines with J gene TRBJ1-4; D may be TRBD1 (5 bases). CDR3 length: 13 residues. In germline, CDR1 is LGHNA, CDR2 YSLEER. Between the trimmed V and J ends, which lost 0 bases and 10 bases, there was a span of 9 bases. This CDR3 reads CASSQERGRKLFF. The CDR3 DNA reads TGCGCCAGCAGCCAAGAAAGGGGCCGAAAACTGTTTTTT.

This clonotype was seen a handful of times. V and J are TRBV24-1 and TRBJ2-1; 9 nucleotides match TRBD1. The germline CDR1 and CDR2 sequences are KGHDR and SFDVKD. CDR3 length: 15 residues. Trimming cost V 3 bases and J 8 bases; bases outside gene matches: 7. CDR3 DNA sequence: TGTGCCACCAGTGATCCCAACAGGGGGCCGGATGAGCAGTTCTTC. It codes for CATSDPNRGPDEQFF.

This clonotype was counted only a few times. The V call is TRBV7-2, the J call TRBJ2-3; no reliable D call. The V gene's germline CDR1 is SGHTA and CDR2 FQGNSA. This CDR3 is 14 amino acids long. Trimming shortened V by 1 base and J by 8 bases, and 13 bases separated the two germline ends. In nucleotides, the CDR3 is TGTGCCAGCAGCTTAGACCGTGACCTCACTACGCAGTATTTT. Its protein product is CASSLDRDLTTQYF.

The rearrangement joins TRBV6-2 or TRBV6-3 to TRBJ2-3, with D hard to call. V lost 2 bases to trimming and J lost 2 bases, with 8 bases between them. CDR3 size: 14 residues. Per the germline V gene, CDR1 is MNHEY and CDR2 is SVGEGT. The CDR3 DNA is TGTGCCAGCAGTTACCCACCTTACACAGATACGCAGTATTTT. It specifies CASSYPPYTDTQYF.

The chain employs TRBV20-1 and TRBJ1-6; 11 nucleotides line up with TRBD1. This CDR3 has 15 amino acids. Germline loops: CDR1 DFQATT, CDR2 SNEGSKA (reference sequence). After removal of 1 base from V and 9 bases from J, the junction contained 5 bases not matched to a gene. The CDR3 DNA sequence: TGCAGTGCTAGAGGGACAGGGGGCGATCGTTCACCCCTCCACTTT. As protein: CSARGTGGDRSPLHF.

This chain joins TRBV7-3 and TRBJ2-1; D is uncertain. CDR1 is SGHTA, CDR2 FQGTGA, per germline. CDR3 size: 13 residues. Trimming cost V 2 bases and J 5 bases, with 7 bases left between them. DNA of the CDR3: TGTGCCAGCAGCTTAGAACATAACAATGAGCAGTTCTTC. This gives the protein CASSLEHNNEQFF.